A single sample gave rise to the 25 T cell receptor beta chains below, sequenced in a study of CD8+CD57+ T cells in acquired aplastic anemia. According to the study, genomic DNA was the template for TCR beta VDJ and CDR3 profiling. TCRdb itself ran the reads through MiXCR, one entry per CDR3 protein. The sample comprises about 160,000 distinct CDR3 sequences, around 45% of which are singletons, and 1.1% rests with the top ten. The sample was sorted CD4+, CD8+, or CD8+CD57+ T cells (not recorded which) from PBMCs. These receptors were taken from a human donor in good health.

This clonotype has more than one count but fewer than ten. The CDR3 sequence is CASSLWVPGLGNEKLFF. The CDR3 DNA is TGTGCCAGCAGCTTGTGGGTGCCGGGACTTGGGAATGAAAAACTGTTTTTT. V usage is TRBV5-4 and J usage is TRBJ1-4; tentatively, D is TRBD1 (5 bases). Germline CDR1 SGHNT, CDR2 YYREEE (reference sequence). The CDR3 has 17 residues. The V end was cut by 1 base, the J end by 5 bases, with 18 bases between. The whole variable domain, filled in from reference TRBV5-4 and TRBJ1-4, reads ETGVTQSPTHLIKTRGQQVTLRCSSQSGHNTVSWYQQALGQGPQFIFQYYREEENGRGNFPPRFSGLQFPNYSSELNVNALELDDSALYLCASSLWVPGLGNEKLFFGSGTQLSVL.

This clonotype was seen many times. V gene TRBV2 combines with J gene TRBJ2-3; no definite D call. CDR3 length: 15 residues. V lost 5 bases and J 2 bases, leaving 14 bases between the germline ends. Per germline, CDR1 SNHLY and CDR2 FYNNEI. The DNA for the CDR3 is TGTGCCAGCAGTTCCACGTGGGGAAACACAGATACGCAGTATTTT. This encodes CASSSTWGNTDTQYF.

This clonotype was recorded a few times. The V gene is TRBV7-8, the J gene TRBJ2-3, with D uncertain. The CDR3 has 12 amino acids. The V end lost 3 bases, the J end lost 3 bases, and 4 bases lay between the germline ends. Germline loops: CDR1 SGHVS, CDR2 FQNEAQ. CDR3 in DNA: TGTGCCAGCAGCTTCCCTACAGATACGCAGTATTTT. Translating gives CASSFPTDTQYF.

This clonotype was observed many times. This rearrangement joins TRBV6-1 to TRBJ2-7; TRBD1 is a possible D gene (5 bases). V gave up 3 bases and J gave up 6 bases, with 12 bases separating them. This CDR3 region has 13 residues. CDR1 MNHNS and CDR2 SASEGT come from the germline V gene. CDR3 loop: CASSERAGIEQYF. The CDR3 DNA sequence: TGTGCCAGCAGTGAGCGCGCAGGGATCGAGCAGTACTTC.

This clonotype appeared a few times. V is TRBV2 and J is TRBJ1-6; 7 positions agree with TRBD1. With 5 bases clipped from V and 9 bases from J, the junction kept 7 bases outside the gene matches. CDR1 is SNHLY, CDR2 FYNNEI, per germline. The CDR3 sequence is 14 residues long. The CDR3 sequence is CASSLRDSPSPLHF. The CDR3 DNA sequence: TGTGCCAGCAGTCTCCGGGACAGCCCTTCACCCCTCCACTTT.

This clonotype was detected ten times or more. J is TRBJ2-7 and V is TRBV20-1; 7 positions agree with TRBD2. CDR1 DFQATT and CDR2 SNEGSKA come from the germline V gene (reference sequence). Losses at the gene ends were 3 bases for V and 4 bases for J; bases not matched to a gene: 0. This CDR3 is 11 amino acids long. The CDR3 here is CSARGGYEQYF. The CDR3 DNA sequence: TGCAGTGCTAGGGGGGGGTACGAGCAGTACTTC.

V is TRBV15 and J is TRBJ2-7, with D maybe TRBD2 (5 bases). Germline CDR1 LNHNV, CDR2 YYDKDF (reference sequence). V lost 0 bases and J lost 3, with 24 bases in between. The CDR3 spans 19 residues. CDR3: CATSRDNSMDSKRVYEQYF. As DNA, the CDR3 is TGTGCCACCAGCAGAGACAATAGTATGGACTCCAAAAGGGTCTACGAGCAGTACTTC.

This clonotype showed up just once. Here the CDR3 reads CAISESSGGYEQYF. The CDR3 DNA reads as TGTGCCATCAGTGAATCTAGCGGGGGCTACGAGCAGTACTTC. The rearrangement uses TRBV10-3 and TRBJ2-7; 10 bases align to TRBD2. The CDR3 extends over 14 amino acids. Germline V gene lookup returns CDR1 ENHRY and CDR2 SYGVKD. V lost 3 bases, J lost 3 bases, and 2 bases stayed unmatched.

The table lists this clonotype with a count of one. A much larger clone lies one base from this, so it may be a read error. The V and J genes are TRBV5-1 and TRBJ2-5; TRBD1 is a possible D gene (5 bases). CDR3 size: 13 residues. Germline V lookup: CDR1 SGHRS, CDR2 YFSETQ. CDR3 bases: TGCGCCAGCAGCTTGGCCGGACAAGAGACCCGGTACTTC. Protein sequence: CASSLAGQETRYF. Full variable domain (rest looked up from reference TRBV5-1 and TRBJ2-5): KAGVTQTPRYLIKTRGQQVTLSCSPISGHRSVSWYQQTPGQGLQFLFEYFSETQRNKGNFPGRFSGRQFSNSRSEMNVSTLELGDSALYLCASSLAGQETRYFGPGTRLLVL.

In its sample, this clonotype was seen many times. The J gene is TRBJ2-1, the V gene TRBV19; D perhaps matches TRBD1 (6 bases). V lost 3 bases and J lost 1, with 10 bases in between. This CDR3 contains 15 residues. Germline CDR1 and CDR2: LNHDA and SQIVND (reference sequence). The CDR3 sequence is CASSIPRGSYNEQFF. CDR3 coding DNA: TGTGCCAGTAGTATTCCCAGGGGTTCCTACAATGAGCAGTTCTTC. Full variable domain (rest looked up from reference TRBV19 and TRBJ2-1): DGGITQSPKYLFRKEGQNVTLSCEQNLNHDAMYWYRQDPGQGLRLIYYSQIVNDFQKGDIAEGYSVSREKKESFPLTVTSAQKNPTAFYLCASSIPRGSYNEQFFGPGTRLTVL.

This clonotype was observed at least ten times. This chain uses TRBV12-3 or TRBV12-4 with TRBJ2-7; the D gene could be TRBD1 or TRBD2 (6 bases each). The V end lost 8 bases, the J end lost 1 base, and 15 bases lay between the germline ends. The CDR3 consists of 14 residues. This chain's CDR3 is CASSEGGTSYEQYF. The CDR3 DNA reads TGTGCCAGCTCGGAGGGGGGAACGTCCTACGAGCAGTACTTC.

The CDR3 DNA reads TGTGCCAGCAGCTCCCCAAGAGACCGACAGGGGAACTCTGGAAACACCATATATTTT. It translates to CASSSPRDRQGNSGNTIYF. The chain combines TRBV13 with TRBJ1-3, with 8 bases that match TRBD1. Germline V gene lookup returns CDR1 PRHDT and CDR2 FYEKMQ (reference sequence). There are 19 residues in the CDR3. V shed 4 bases, J shed 0 bases, and the junction held 14 bases outside the gene matches.

CDR3 bases: TGTGCCAGCAGTGAATCCCAGGGGGGGGCCTACGAGCAGTACTTC. Residues: CASSESQGGAYEQYF. The chain links TRBV25-1 to TRBJ2-7; D is tentatively TRBD1 or TRBD2 (7 bases each). V was trimmed by 1 base and J by 2 bases, leaving 12 bases between them. Per germline, CDR1 MGHDK and CDR2 SYGVNS. The CDR3 length is 15 residues.

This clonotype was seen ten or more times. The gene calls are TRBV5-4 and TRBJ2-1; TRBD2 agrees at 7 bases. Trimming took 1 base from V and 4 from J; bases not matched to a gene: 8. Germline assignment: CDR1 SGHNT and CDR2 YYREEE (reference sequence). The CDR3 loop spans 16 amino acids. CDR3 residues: CASSLRAGVDYNEQFF. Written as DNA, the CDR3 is TGTGCCAGCAGCTTGCGCGCGGGAGTAGATTACAATGAGCAGTTCTTC.

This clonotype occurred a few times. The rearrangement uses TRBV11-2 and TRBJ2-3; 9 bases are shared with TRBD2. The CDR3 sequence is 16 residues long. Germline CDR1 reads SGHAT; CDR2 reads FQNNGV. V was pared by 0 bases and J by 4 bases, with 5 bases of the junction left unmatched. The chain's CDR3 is CASSLERGGRADTQYF. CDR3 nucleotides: TGTGCCAGCAGCTTAGAACGGGGCGGGAGGGCAGATACGCAGTATTTT.

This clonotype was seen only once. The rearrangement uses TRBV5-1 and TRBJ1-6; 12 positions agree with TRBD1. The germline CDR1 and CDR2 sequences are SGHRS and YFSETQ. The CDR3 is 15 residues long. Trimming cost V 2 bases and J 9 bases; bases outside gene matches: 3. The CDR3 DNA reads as TGCGCCAGCAGCTTCCGGGACAGGGGGCTTTCACCCCTCCACTTT. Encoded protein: CASSFRDRGLSPLHF. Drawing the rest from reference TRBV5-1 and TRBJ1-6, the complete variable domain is KAGVTQTPRYLIKTRGQQVTLSCSPISGHRSVSWYQQTPGQGLQFLFEYFSETQRNKGNFPGRFSGRQFSNSRSEMNVSTLELGDSALYLCASSFRDRGLSPLHFGNGTRLTVT.

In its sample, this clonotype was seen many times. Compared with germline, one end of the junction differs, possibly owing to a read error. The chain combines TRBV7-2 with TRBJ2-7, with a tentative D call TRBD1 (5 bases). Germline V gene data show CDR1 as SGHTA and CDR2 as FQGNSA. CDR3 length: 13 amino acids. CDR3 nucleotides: TGTGCCAGCAGCTTAGAAACAGGCTACGTGCAGTACTTC. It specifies CASSLETGYVQYF.

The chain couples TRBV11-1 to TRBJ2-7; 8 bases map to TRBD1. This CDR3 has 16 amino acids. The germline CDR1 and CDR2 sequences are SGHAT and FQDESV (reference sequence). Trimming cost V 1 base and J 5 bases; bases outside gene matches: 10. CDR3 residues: CASSLVPGQGSDEQYF. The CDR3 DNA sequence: TGTGCCAGCAGCTTAGTCCCCGGACAGGGTAGCGACGAGCAGTACTTC.

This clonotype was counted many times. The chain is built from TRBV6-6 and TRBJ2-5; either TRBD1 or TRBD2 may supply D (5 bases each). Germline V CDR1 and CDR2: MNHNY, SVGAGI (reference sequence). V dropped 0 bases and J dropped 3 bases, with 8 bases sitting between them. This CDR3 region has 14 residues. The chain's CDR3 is CASSYSRGKETQYF. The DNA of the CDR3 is TGTGCCAGCAGTTACTCTCGGGGCAAAGAGACCCAGTACTTC.

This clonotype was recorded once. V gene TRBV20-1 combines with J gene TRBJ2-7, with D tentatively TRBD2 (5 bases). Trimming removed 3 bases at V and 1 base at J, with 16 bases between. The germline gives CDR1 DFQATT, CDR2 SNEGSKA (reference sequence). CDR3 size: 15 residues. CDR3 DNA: TGCAGTGCTAGTGCGGACGGGAACCTTTCCTACGAGCAGTACTTC. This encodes CSASADGNLSYEQYF.

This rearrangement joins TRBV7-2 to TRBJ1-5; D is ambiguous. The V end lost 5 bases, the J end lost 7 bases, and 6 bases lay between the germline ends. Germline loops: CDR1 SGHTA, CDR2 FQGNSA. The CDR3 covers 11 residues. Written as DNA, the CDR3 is TGTGCCAGCAGCCTTCTCCAGCCCCAGCATTTT. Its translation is CASSLLQPQHF.

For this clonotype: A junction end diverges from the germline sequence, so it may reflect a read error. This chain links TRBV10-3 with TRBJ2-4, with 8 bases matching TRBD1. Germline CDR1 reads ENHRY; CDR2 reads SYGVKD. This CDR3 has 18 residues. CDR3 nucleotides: TGTGCCAGCAGTTACTCGACGGACAGGGCGGTAGCCAAAAACATTCAGTACTTC. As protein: CASSYSTDRAVAKNIQYF.

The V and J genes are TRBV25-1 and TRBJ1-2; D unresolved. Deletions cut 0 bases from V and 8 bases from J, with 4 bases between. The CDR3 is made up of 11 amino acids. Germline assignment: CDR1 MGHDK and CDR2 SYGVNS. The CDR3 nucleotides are TGTGCCAGCAGTGAATATTGGGGCTACACCTTC. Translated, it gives CASSEYWGYTF.

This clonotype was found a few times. DNA for the CDR3: TGTGCCAGCTCACCAACACAGAGCTCTGGAAACACCATATATTTT. This translates into CASSPTQSSGNTIYF. The J gene is TRBJ1-3, the V gene TRBV2; D unresolved. Deletions cut 8 bases from V and 0 bases from J, with 14 bases between. Germline values: CDR1 SNHLY, CDR2 FYNNEI. This CDR3 contains 15 residues.

CDR3 coding DNA: TGCGCCAGCAGTGAGCCTTGGACAGGGGGTCAGCCCCAGCATTTT. Amino acid sequence: CASSEPWTGGQPQHF. J is TRBJ1-5 and V is TRBV10-2, with 10 bases fitting TRBD1. Per the germline V gene, CDR1 is WSHSY and CDR2 is SAAADI. The V segment lost 2 bases and the J segment 6 bases; nucleotides outside the gene matches: 4. The CDR3 covers 15 residues.